The T cell receptor (beta chain) under discussion was sequenced for a study of T cells in Graves' hyperthyroidism and ophthalmopathy (dated by TCRdb to between 2017 and 2020). Notes on the research overall: Peripheral blood was sampled at the time of initial diagnosis, prior to any treatment. A discovery cohort of about a hundred patients, about 44 with Graves' ophthalmopathy and over 55 with stable Graves' hyperthyroidism, was used to find distinguishing TCR V-J signatures. Prospective prediction of ophthalmopathy was tested in an independent validation cohort of 18 to 20 hyperthyroidism patients and roughly 16 patients who later progressed to ophthalmopathy. The 85 to 100 discovery patients were randomly split 7:3 into training and test sets. Thyroid tissue and blood T-cell repertoires from six or seven Graves' hyperthyroidism patients were also compared in the study. Once sampling was done, hyperthyroidism patients were given methimazole at a starting dose of 30 mg daily, whereas ophthalmopathy patients were given high-dose intravenous methylprednisolone. According to the paper, TCR Vbeta CDR3 sequencing was carried out on some 140 peripheral blood samples, which came from fewer than 50 ophthalmopathy, 75 to 80 hyperthyroidism and some 17 progressor patients. Study-wide conclusions, independent of this receptor: In cross-validation, a model built on a 13 V-J signature told ophthalmopathy apart from stable hyperthyroidism with just under 90% sensitivity and about 81% specificity, and in testing the same model reached 80%/75%. During validation, the model predicted progression to ophthalmopathy a median of approximately 6.5 months ahead of onset, with around 65% sensitivity and roughly 72% specificity. Sample size was not statistically predetermined, and investigators were not blinded to group allocation. Blood samples also contained most of the expanded thyroid clonotypes (frequency above 0.001), which suggests that blood repertoires may reflect thyroid immune responses.

TCR beta CDR3 regions were amplified from RNA transcripts. For the first round of RT-PCR on the TCR CDR3, the HTBI primer set was used together with the Qiagen OneStep RT-PCR kit. Libraries were constructed in a second round of multiplex PCR, after which size selection and purification were carried out. Paired-end sequencing of the libraries was performed with 100 bp reads on an Illumina HiSeq2000. The study's processing was this. SOAPnuke was used to process the raw data, with reads discarded if the reads contained adapters or uncalled bases, had a mean Phred below 15, or lacked an exact constant-primer or identifier match. High-quality paired reads were merged using COPE v1.2.5, and each unique nucleotide sequence was defined as a clonotype. MiTCR v1.1 was used to align the clonotypes against IMGT TRBV, TRBD and TRBJ reference segments. Analysis was restricted to V-J combinations with a frequency above 0.0001, which covered just over 98% of repertoires. The TCS score was defined as F50 (clonal expansion) divided by E x V (chaos), with BLOSUM62-based TCRdist calculated between CDR3 peptides within each V-J. Welch's t-statistics and random forest reduced approximately 520 V-J features to about 13, which were used in a naive Bayes classifier (R e1071). The raw public data were reprocessed by TCRdb itself: fastp quality trimming at Q25, MiXCR clonotype calling, in-frame beta chains only. Every entry covers one CDR3 protein and lists the most common genes and DNA from its rows. For this entry, the V and J calls and clone size follow TCRdb and not the study's own pipeline. The sample profile shows under 800,000 distinct CDR3 sequences; 14% of them were found once. Of the sample, roughly 10% falls within the top ten clones.

Stable Graves' hyperthyroidism was defined as the absence of progression to ophthalmopathy over 18 months of follow-up. Hyperthyroidism patients were newly diagnosed, had a disease duration of under 2 months, and were aged 18 to 65 years. Exclusion was applied to patients with uncontrolled infections, other autoimmune diseases, pregnancy or lactation. Diagnoses relied on clinical symptoms, serum thyroxine and TRAb, thyroid ultrasound and orbital computed tomography. PBMCs were isolated from roughly 10 ml of fresh peripheral blood by Ficoll-Paque density gradient centrifugation. Total RNA was extracted using Trizol reagent, and RNA quality was assessed on an Agilent 2100 Bioanalyzer. This clonotype showed up just a few times. Its cognate antigen has yet to be identified. There are no base qualities to consult, and no much larger clone falls within one base. From cysteine to phenylalanine, the CDR3 is 16 amino acids long. This entry keeps only the CDR3 DNA: 48 bases, framed from base 1. According to the germline V gene, CDR1 reads SNHLY and CDR2 reads FYNNEI. The germline ends are 16 bases apart after V is trimmed by 3 bases and J by 2 bases.

The rearranged segments are TRBV2 and TRBJ1-1; the D segment cannot be called with confidence. Input material: blood. This clonotype was obtained from a woman younger than 30 with Graves' hyperthyroidism. The CDR3 loop reads CASSDLLFSDNTEAFF. In nucleotides, the sequence is TGTGCCAGCAGTGATCTCCTATTTTCAGATAACACTGAAGCTTTCTTT.